This TCR beta chain was documented in a study of blood T cell repertoires in COVID-19. Study-wide background: Samples taken during acute and convalescent COVID-19 were collected in the United States, Italy and Spain.

The CDR3 covers 16 residues. V lost 6 bases, J lost 0 bases, and 17 bases lay in between. CDR1 is LGHNA, CDR2 YSLEER, per germline. Original analysis: Cell counts per sample came from amplifying reference gene primers. Profiling relied on immunoSEQ multiplex PCR, and the TCRdb table lists in-frame clones only, not all of them. For V, J and clone size, that table is used; D and trimming come from the DNA. Found here are some 76,000 clones, approximately 90% of them singletons; the top ten hold roughly 5%. Sequencing was done on a sample of peripheral blood. The TCR originated in a woman between 18 and 29 years old with acute or convalescent COVID-19. The V and J genes are TRBV4-3 and TRBJ1-2; D possibly corresponds to TRBD1 (6 bases). The CDR3 nucleotides are TGCGCCAGCAGTCCATTACACGGGACAACTAACTATGGCTACACCTTC. Translating gives CASSPLHGTTNYGYTF.